The 30 T cell receptor beta chains in this list originate from one sample, sequenced in a study of response to subunit inactivated influenza vaccine. TCRdb fed the RT-PCR reads into MiXCR, producing one record per CDR3 protein. This table holds 450,000 to 550,000 distinct CDR3 sequences, less than 30% found once. Sequenced here: CD4+ T cells sorted from PBMCs, sampled about 5 days after vaccination. These receptor sequences come from a man between 45 and 60 years old who received an inactivated influenza vaccine.

The rearrangement joins TRBV19 to TRBJ2-1; TRBD1 agrees at 8 bases. Trimming removed 6 bases from V and 6 bases from J; junction bases left unmatched: 4. CDR3 size: 13 residues. In germline, CDR1 is LNHDA, CDR2 SQIVND (reference sequence). CDR3 residues: CASRDDRGNEQFF. The CDR3 bases are TGTGCCAGTAGGGACGACAGGGGCAATGAGCAGTTCTTC.

In this sample, this clonotype turned up a few times. The chain combines TRBV11-2 with TRBJ2-5; TRBD2 might be the D (6 bases). Germline V gene lookup returns CDR1 SGHAT and CDR2 FQNNGV. This CDR3 is 15 amino acids long. The germline V and J ends were trimmed by 2 bases and 2 bases, with 12 bases remaining between them. Here the CDR3 reads CASSLLGGRQETQYF. The DNA for the CDR3 is TGTGCCAGCAGCTTACTGGGGGGACGGCAAGAGACCCAGTACTTC. Supplemented by reference TRBV11-2 and TRBJ2-5, the full variable domain reads EAGVAQSPRYKIIEKRQSVAFWCNPISGHATLYWYQQILGQGPKLLIQFQNNGVVDDSQLPKDRFSAERLKGVDSTLKIQPAKLEDSAVYLCASSLLGGRQETQYFGPGTRLLVL.

The genes are TRBV9 and TRBJ2-2; 7 bases are shared with TRBD1. The J segment lost 4 bases and the V segment lost 3 bases, leaving 6 bases of the junction unmatched. The CDR3 length is 15 residues. Germline V lookup: CDR1 SGDLS, CDR2 YYNGEE. CDR3 DNA: TGTGCCAGCAGCGAGACAGGGATGGCCACCGGGGAGCTGTTTTTT. Translating gives CASSETGMATGELFF.

V gene TRBV6-5 combines with J gene TRBJ2-2, with D hard to call. CDR3 length: 16 residues. The V end was cut by 0 bases, the J end by 4 bases, with 12 bases between. Germline loops: CDR1 MNHEY, CDR2 SVGAGI. The CDR3 nucleotides read TGTGCCAGCAGTTACTCAGCCCAAGTGAGCACCGGGGAGCTGTTTTTT. It codes for CASSYSAQVSTGELFF.

The chain couples TRBV12-3 or TRBV12-4 to TRBJ2-7; D is ambiguous. The ends were cut back, 2 bases at V and 3 bases at J, with 8 bases in the middle. This CDR3 has 13 residues. As DNA, the CDR3 is TGTGCCAGCAGTTTACAGGCGATCTACGAGCAGTACTTC. It encodes CASSLQAIYEQYF.

This clonotype showed up just a few times. This chain uses TRBV20-1 with TRBJ2-4; D uncertain. With 3 bases removed from V and 1 base from J, the gap between germline ends came to 16 bases. Germline values: CDR1 DFQATT, CDR2 SNEGSKA (reference sequence). This CDR3 has 16 residues. In nucleotides, the CDR3 is TGCAGTGCTAGTTCCCCGGGCAGGTCCGCCAAAAACATTCAGTACTTC. Protein sequence: CSASSPGRSAKNIQYF.

This clonotype occurred a few times. The genes are TRBV10-3 and TRBJ2-7; TRBD2 matches 12 bases. The germline CDR1 and CDR2 sequences are ENHRY and SYGVKD. J lost 6 bases, V lost 4 bases, and 4 bases had no gene match. The CDR3 length is 14 residues. The CDR3 DNA reads TGTGCCATCAGTGGGACTAGCGGGATTTTCGAGCAGTACTTC. Its protein product is CAISGTSGIFEQYF.

This chain joins TRBV4-1 and TRBJ2-2; D is uncertain. Trimming left V 2 bases short and J 4 bases short, with 8 bases between. The CDR3 loop spans 14 amino acids. Germline CDR1 MGHRA, CDR2 YSYEKL. The DNA of the CDR3 is TGCGCCAGCAGCCAATCGGAGAGCACCGGGGAGCTGTTTTTT. Protein product: CASSQSESTGELFF.

V is TRBV20-1 and J is TRBJ2-7; TRBD1 agrees at 7 bases. CDR1 is DFQATT, CDR2 SNEGSKA, per germline (reference sequence). The junction had 13 bases not matched to a gene; V was cut back by 5 bases and J by 9 bases. This CDR3 is 13 amino acids long. In nucleotides, the CDR3 is TGCAGTGCTTGGGTTCGGGACAGTTCAGGGCAGTACTTC. Residues: CSAWVRDSSGQYF.

The chain employs TRBV12-3 or TRBV12-4 and TRBJ1-1; 8 bases line up with TRBD1. V was pared by 3 bases and J by 10 bases, with 13 bases of the junction left unmatched. CDR3 length equals 15 residues. The CDR3 DNA follows: TGTGCCAGCAGTTTTTCGCACAGGGGGGTAAAAGGAGCTTTCTTT. As protein: CASSFSHRGVKGAFF.

This clonotype occurred a few times. The chain couples TRBV5-6 to TRBJ2-1; no definite D call. The V end was cut by 0 bases, the J end by 9 bases, with 7 bases between. The CDR3 length is 12 residues. Germline V gene sequence: CDR1 SGHDT, CDR2 YYEEEE. The CDR3 sequence is CASSLVSSEQFF. The CDR3 DNA reads TGTGCCAGCAGCTTGGTTAGCAGTGAGCAGTTCTTC. The full variable domain, with the rest looked up from reference TRBV5-6 and TRBJ2-1, is DAGVTQSPTHLIKTRGQQVTLRCSPKSGHDTVSWYQQALGQGPQFIFQYYEEEERQRGNFPDRFSGHQFPNYSSELNVNALLLGDSALYLCASSLVSSEQFFGPGTRLTVL.

This chain uses TRBV10-3 with TRBJ1-2; TRBD1 aligns across 8 bases. Looked up from germline, CDR1 is ENHRY and CDR2 is SYGVKD. Germline trimming cut 3 bases from V and 5 bases from J; bases unmatched to any gene: 8. CDR3 length: 15 residues. In DNA, the CDR3 is TGTGCCATCAGTGACTCGGACAGGGCCCGTTATGGCTACACCTTC. Translation: CAISDSDRARYGYTF.

This chain links TRBV5-1 with TRBJ2-3; TRBD2 might be the D (5 bases). V was trimmed by 6 bases and J by 2 bases, leaving 10 bases between them. Germline CDR1 SGHRS, CDR2 YFSETQ. The length of the CDR3 is 13 residues. The CDR3 nucleotides are TGCGCCAGCACAGACTACGACACAGATACGCAGTATTTT. Its translation is CASTDYDTDTQYF.

This clonotype was recorded a few times. The V call is TRBV10-3, the J call TRBJ2-2; possible D gene TRBD2, 6 bases. V was trimmed by 11 bases and J by 3 bases, leaving 16 bases between them. The CDR3 length is 14 residues. Germline V gene sequence: CDR1 ENHRY, CDR2 SYGVKD. CDR3 protein: CACREGGDTGELFF. The DNA of the CDR3 is TGTGCCTGCCGAGAGGGAGGCGACACCGGGGAGCTGTTTTTT.

The CDR3 DNA reads TGTGCCAGCAGCCCCATGGGGGGGTCCACCGGGGAGCTGTTTTTT. This translates into CASSPMGGSTGELFF. This chain uses TRBV7-2 with TRBJ2-2, with TRBD2 matching over 7 bases. The CDR3 consists of 15 residues. The V and J ends lost 5 bases and 4 bases, in that order; junction bases with no gene match: 7. Per germline, CDR1 SGHTA and CDR2 FQGNSA. Complete variable domain (other parts from reference TRBV7-2 and TRBJ2-2): GAGVSQSPSNKVTEKGKDVELRCDPISGHTALYWYRQSLGQGLEFLIYFQGNSAPDKSGLPSDRFSAERTGGSVSTLTIQRTQQEDSAVYLCASSPMGGSTGELFFGEGSRLTVL.

Ten or more counts support this clonotype. V is TRBV7-9 and J is TRBJ1-5; 9 bases are a match to TRBD1. Per the germline V gene, CDR1 is SEHNR and CDR2 is FQNEAQ (reference sequence). Losses at the gene ends were 6 bases for V and 5 bases for J; bases not matched to a gene: 2. There are 13 residues in the CDR3. The CDR3 sequence: CASRGQGDQPQHF. For the CDR3, the DNA is TGTGCCAGCAGGGGACAGGGTGATCAGCCCCAGCATTTT.

A few counts support this clonotype. The V and J genes are TRBV5-1 and TRBJ1-6; D is unclear. V lost 0 bases and J lost 4, with 5 bases in between. Per germline, CDR1 SGHRS and CDR2 YFSETQ. The CDR3 contains 14 residues. The CDR3 reads CASSLGQYNSPLHF. The CDR3 nucleotides are TGCGCCAGCAGCTTGGGGCAGTATAATTCACCCCTCCACTTT.

J is TRBJ1-1 and V is TRBV12-3 or TRBV12-4; the match to TRBD1 covers 7 bases. This CDR3 comprises 15 residues. J gave up 0 bases and V 4 bases, and 5 bases lay outside the gene matches. The CDR3 DNA follows: TGTGCCAGCAGTTGGGGGGACAGTGTGAACACTGAAGCTTTCTTT. Amino acid sequence: CASSWGDSVNTEAFF.

The chain couples TRBV24-1 to TRBJ2-1; 8 bases match TRBD1. The V gene's germline CDR1 is KGHDR and CDR2 SFDVKD. J was trimmed by 0 bases and V by 4 bases; bases with no gene match: 7. The CDR3 spans 17 residues. CDR3 sequence (DNA): TGTGCCACCAGTGACGGGGGACAGGCGAGCTCCTACAATGAGCAGTTCTTC. This codes for CATSDGGQASSYNEQFF.

This clonotype was recorded a few times. This chain uses TRBV5-1 with TRBJ2-1, with TRBD2 matching over 11 bases. V dropped 6 bases and J dropped 3; count of bases not matched to a gene: 8. The CDR3 is made up of 16 amino acids. The germline V gene encodes CDR1 SGHRS and CDR2 YFSETQ. Written as DNA, the CDR3 is TGCGCCAGCACCGGGACACTAGCGGGGGACTACAATGAGCAGTTCTTC. This gives the protein CASTGTLAGDYNEQFF.

This sequence joins TRBV24-1 and TRBJ2-2; D perhaps matches TRBD1 (6 bases). Germline CDR1 and CDR2: KGHDR and SFDVKD. The CDR3 has 18 amino acids. The V end was cut by 3 bases, the J end by 0 bases, with 16 bases between. CDR3 sequence: CATSDATGGPANTGELFF. In DNA, the CDR3 is TGTGCCACCAGTGATGCGACAGGAGGCCCCGCGAACACCGGGGAGCTGTTTTTT.

V is TRBV11-2 and J is TRBJ2-5, with TRBD2 matching over 7 bases. CDR3 length: 16 residues. The germline gives CDR1 SGHAT, CDR2 FQNNGV. V dropped 4 bases and J dropped 7; count of bases not matched to a gene: 15. For the CDR3, the DNA is TGTGCCAGCAGCTCCCGGACTAACGGGGGGAAGGGGACCCAGTACTTC. Translating it yields CASSSRTNGGKGTQYF.

This clonotype was observed once. The chain links TRBV20-1 to TRBJ2-1; possibly TRBD2 for D (6 bases). Trimming left V 5 bases short and J 9 bases short, with 17 bases between. CDR3 length: 13 residues. The germline V gene has CDR1 DFQATT and CDR2 SNEGSKA (reference sequence). Written as DNA, the CDR3 is TGCAGTGCTGACCCAGCTAGCGACACTGAGCAGTTCTTC. Its translation is CSADPASDTEQFF.

This clonotype came up a few times. The rearrangement uses TRBV7-9 and TRBJ2-1, with TRBD1 identical over 12 bases. The junction had 6 bases not matched to a gene; V was cut back by 5 bases and J by 7 bases. This CDR3 has 15 amino acids. Germline CDR1 and CDR2: SEHNR and FQNEAQ (reference sequence). CDR3: CASSVPGQGANEQFF. Here the CDR3 DNA reads TGTGCCAGCAGCGTCCCGGGACAGGGGGCGAATGAGCAGTTCTTC.

This clonotype was detected many times. CDR3 sequence reads: CASRPGQGAYEQYF. In nucleotides, the CDR3 is TGTGCCAGCAGACCGGGACAGGGGGCCTACGAGCAGTACTTC. This sequence joins TRBV6-1 and TRBJ2-7; 11 bases are a match to TRBD1. J lost 2 bases, V lost 6 bases, and 3 bases had no gene match. The CDR3 extends over 14 amino acids. Germline assignment: CDR1 MNHNS and CDR2 SASEGT.

The genes are TRBV19 and TRBJ2-7; the match to TRBD2 covers 8 bases. V was clipped by 2 bases and J by 3 bases; unmatched bases: 3. Germline V gene data show CDR1 as LNHDA and CDR2 as SQIVND (reference sequence). The CDR3 runs 14 residues. DNA for the CDR3: TGTGCCAGTAGTATAAGCGGGAGCTTCTACGAGCAGTACTTC. Its protein product is CASSISGSFYEQYF. Filled out from reference TRBV19 and TRBJ2-7, the complete variable domain reads DGGITQSPKYLFRKEGQNVTLSCEQNLNHDAMYWYRQDPGQGLRLIYYSQIVNDFQKGDIAEGYSVSREKKESFPLTVTSAQKNPTAFYLCASSISGSFYEQYFGPGTRLTVT.

V gene TRBV6-5 combines with J gene TRBJ2-1, with 9 positions matching TRBD2. Germline V lookup: CDR1 MNHEY, CDR2 SVGAGI. The CDR3 is 17 residues long. Losses at the gene ends were 2 bases for V and 1 base for J; bases not matched to a gene: 6. The CDR3 sequence is CASSYGRGGLSYNEQFF. CDR3 bases: TGTGCCAGCAGTTACGGGCGGGGGGGCCTTTCCTACAATGAGCAGTTCTTC.

This chain links TRBV6-1 with TRBJ2-7, with D possibly TRBD2 on 5 matching bases. The germline CDR1 and CDR2 sequences are MNHNS and SASEGT. The length of the CDR3 is 14 residues. V gave up 6 bases and J gave up 3 bases, with 15 bases separating them. CDR3 loop: CASSPRGMNYEQYF. The CDR3 DNA follows: TGTGCCAGCAGCCCCCGGGGAATGAACTACGAGCAGTACTTC.

The rearrangement uses TRBV20-1 and TRBJ2-1, with 7 bases matching TRBD2. Germline V lookup: CDR1 DFQATT, CDR2 SNEGSKA (reference sequence). The J segment lost 1 base and the V segment lost 0 bases, leaving 6 bases of the junction unmatched. The CDR3 has 16 residues. The CDR3 reads CSARDNVAGSYNEQFF. CDR3 DNA sequence: TGCAGTGCTAGAGATAACGTAGCGGGTTCCTACAATGAGCAGTTCTTC.

This clonotype was found a few times. The V call is TRBV25-1, the J call TRBJ1-5; no clear D. CDR3 size: 14 residues. Germline V gene sequence: CDR1 MGHDK, CDR2 SYGVNS. Trimming removed 3 bases at V and 5 bases at J, with 11 bases between. This CDR3 is CASSDISWDQPQHF. The CDR3, as DNA: TGTGCCAGCAGTGATATATCCTGGGATCAGCCCCAGCATTTT.